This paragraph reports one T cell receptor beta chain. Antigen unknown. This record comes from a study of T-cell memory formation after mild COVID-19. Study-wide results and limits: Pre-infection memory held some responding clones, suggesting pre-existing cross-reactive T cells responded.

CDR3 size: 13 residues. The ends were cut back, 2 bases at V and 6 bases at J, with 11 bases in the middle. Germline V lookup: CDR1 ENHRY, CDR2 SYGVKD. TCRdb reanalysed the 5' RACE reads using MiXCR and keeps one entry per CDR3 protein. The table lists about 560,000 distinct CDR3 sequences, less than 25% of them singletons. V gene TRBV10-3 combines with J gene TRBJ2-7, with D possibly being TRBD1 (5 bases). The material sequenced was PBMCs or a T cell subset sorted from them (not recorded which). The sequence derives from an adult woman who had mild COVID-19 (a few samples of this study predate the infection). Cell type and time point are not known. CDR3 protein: CAISEGDSREQYF. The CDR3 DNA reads TGTGCCATCAGTGAGGGTGACAGTCGCGAGCAGTACTTC.